One and the same sample provided the 27 T cell receptor beta chains below, sequenced in a study of blood T cell repertoires in COVID-19 (TCRdb year 2020). Preparation of the library involved the immunoSEQ multiplex PCR assay. Here the immuneACCESS table is served through TCRdb, limited to in-frame sequences with V and J called. Missing clones are a known gap in these copies; in checked studies unresolved V genes cover under half, and the rest lacks a known reason. The sample yields some 190,000 clones; more than 70% were counted once. The ten top clones hold 4% to 5% of the sample. Sequencing was performed on peripheral blood. These TCRs come from a human donor in a cohort sampled during active COVID-19.

The V gene is TRBV18, the J gene TRBJ2-3, with 14 nucleotides matching TRBD2. The CDR3 extends over 20 amino acids. Trimming took 4 bases from V and 2 from J; bases not matched to a gene: 14. The germline V gene encodes CDR1 KGHSH and CDR2 LQKENI. As DNA, the CDR3 is TGTGCCAGCTCACTTGTACCGGGACTAGCGGGAGACGTCCTCACAGATACGCAGTATTTT. Its protein product is CASSLVPGLAGDVLTDTQYF.

J is TRBJ2-2 and V is TRBV28; D not certain. This CDR3 is 13 amino acids long. Germline V gives CDR1 MDHEN, CDR2 SYDVKM. Trimming took 4 bases from V and 1 from J, leaving 4 bases between them. For the CDR3, the DNA is TGTGCCAGCAGTTCCGGGAACACCGGGGAGCTGTTTTTT. It codes for CASSSGNTGELFF. The full variable domain, its missing parts supplied by reference TRBV28 and TRBJ2-2, is DVKVTQSSRYLVKRTGEKVFLECVQDMDHENMFWYRQDPGLGLRLIYFSYDVKMKEKGDIPEGYSVSREKKERFSLILESASTNQTSMYLCASSSGNTGELFFGEGSRLTVL.

The chain joins TRBV7-2 to TRBJ2-7, with D possibly matching TRBD2 (5 bases). The CDR3 covers 14 residues. The V gene's germline CDR1 is SGHTA and CDR2 FQGNSA. The germline V and J ends were trimmed by 2 bases and 2 bases, with 10 bases remaining between them. CDR3 DNA: TGTGCCAGCAGCTTATGGACTCCTCCCTACGAGCAGTACTTC. Translated, it gives CASSLWTPPYEQYF.

This sequence joins TRBV7-2 and TRBJ2-7, with 8 positions matching TRBD2. The V gene end was trimmed by 5 bases and the J gene end by 0 bases; junction bases not matched to a gene: 9. From germline, CDR1 is SGHTA and CDR2 FQGNSA. The CDR3 is 16 amino acids. The DNA for the CDR3 is TGTGCCAGCAGCCCTCAAGCGGGAGCCGGCTCCTACGAGCAGTACTTC. Translating it yields CASSPQAGAGSYEQYF.

The chain links TRBV27 to TRBJ2-7; 7 positions match TRBD2. CDR3 length: 15 amino acids. The germline gives CDR1 MNHEY, CDR2 SMNVEV (reference sequence). V lost 6 bases and J lost 1; bases outside the gene matches: 9. The CDR3 sequence is CASRFGAGGSYEQYF. The CDR3 bases are TGTGCCAGCAGATTTGGAGCCGGGGGGTCCTACGAGCAGTACTTC.

The chain is built from TRBV28 and TRBJ1-2; 7 bases map to TRBD1. Germline-derived CDR1 and CDR2 are MDHEN and SYDVKM. J lost 4 bases, V lost 6 bases, and 5 bases had no gene match. The CDR3 covers 13 residues. CDR3 sequence: CASRPGTVYGYTF. As DNA, the CDR3 is TGTGCCAGCAGGCCAGGGACAGTCTATGGCTACACCTTC.

This clone was observed a few times. The V and J genes are TRBV10-1 and TRBJ2-2; unclear D gene. This CDR3 has 13 residues. CDR1 and CDR2 (germline): WNHNN, SYGVQD (reference sequence). The V end lost 3 bases, the J end lost 1 base, and 3 bases lay between the germline ends. The CDR3 protein is CASSDRNTGELFF. In DNA form, the CDR3 reads TGCGCCAGCAGTGATAGGAACACCGGGGAGCTGTTTTTT.

V usage is TRBV7-2 and J usage is TRBJ1-2; 9 bases are shared with TRBD1. The CDR3 loop spans 14 amino acids. After removal of 5 bases from V and 4 bases from J, the junction contained 5 bases not matched to a gene. From germline, CDR1 is SGHTA and CDR2 FQGNSA. This CDR3 reads CASSPGQGGYGYTF. The CDR3 DNA reads TGTGCCAGCAGCCCGGGACAGGGCGGCTATGGCTACACCTTC.

The V gene is TRBV9, the J gene TRBJ2-3; perhaps TRBD2 as D (6 bases). Germline CDR1 is SGDLS and CDR2 is YYNGEE. Trimming left V 0 bases short and J 6 bases short, with 8 bases between. The CDR3 loop spans 13 amino acids. The CDR3 sequence is CASSVAGRDTQYF. CDR3 nucleotide sequence: TGTGCCAGCAGCGTAGCTGGGAGGGATACGCAGTATTTT.

The genes are TRBV6-2 or TRBV6-3 and TRBJ2-7, with D possibly TRBD1 on 5 matching bases. Trimming removed 5 bases from V and 3 bases from J, with 8 bases in between. This CDR3 has 12 amino acids. CDR1 and CDR2 from the germline V gene are MNHEY and SVGEGT. CDR3 DNA: TGTGCCAGCAGTCCAGGGTTCTACGAGCAGTACTTC. Its translation is CASSPGFYEQYF.

This chain connects TRBV9 to TRBJ2-3; D not certain. The ends were cut back, 0 bases at V and 0 bases at J, with 8 bases in the middle. The CDR3 runs to 15 residues. The germline V gene has CDR1 SGDLS and CDR2 YYNGEE. This CDR3 is CASSVAGFSTDTQYF. DNA for the CDR3: TGTGCCAGCAGCGTAGCGGGTTTTAGCACAGATACGCAGTATTTT.

V and J are TRBV6-1 and TRBJ2-1; a weak D match, TRBD2 (5 bases). The germline V and J ends were trimmed by 1 base and 2 bases, with 12 bases remaining between them. CDR3 length equals 16 residues. The V gene's germline CDR1 is MNHNS and CDR2 SASEGT. The CDR3 region is CASSEERREPYNEQFF. Written as DNA, the CDR3 is TGTGCCAGCAGTGAAGAGAGAAGGGAGCCCTACAATGAGCAGTTCTTC.

The chain joins TRBV28 to TRBJ1-2; maybe TRBD1 (6 bases). CDR1 is MDHEN, CDR2 SYDVKM, per germline. CDR3 length equals 14 residues. V lost 8 bases, J lost 3 bases, and 16 bases lay in between. CDR3 coding DNA: TGTGCCAGCCTATCAGGGGAAAGATACTATGGCTACACCTTC. Its translation is CASLSGERYYGYTF.

The V gene is TRBV11-2, the J gene TRBJ2-5, with D tentatively TRBD1 (6 bases). V lost 5 bases and J lost 6, with 19 bases in between. Germline V gene data show CDR1 as SGHAT and CDR2 as FQNNGV. The CDR3 is 15 residues long. CDR3 protein: CASSLGQSKKQTQYF. As DNA, the CDR3 is TGTGCCAGCAGCCTTGGACAGTCCAAGAAGCAGACCCAGTACTTC.

The V and J genes are TRBV5-4 and TRBJ2-1; 8 nucleotides match TRBD1. V lost 4 bases, J lost 2 bases, and 5 bases stayed unmatched. Germline CDR1 SGHNT, CDR2 YYREEE (reference sequence). The CDR3 runs 15 residues. The CDR3 coding sequence is TGTGCCAGCAGCCTAGGACAGGGAGCCTACAATGAGCAGTTCTTC. Translation: CASSLGQGAYNEQFF.

The chain has TRBV12-2 and TRBJ1-2; no DNA check was done on the table's D call, TRBD1. TRBV12-2 is noted as a pseudogene. The CDR3 extends over 13 amino acids. CDR3 sequence (DNA): TGTGCAAGTCGCTTAGGAGCAGGGCCAGGCTACACCTTC. Translating it yields CASRLGAGPGYTF.

This chain uses TRBV5-1 with TRBJ2-5; 8 positions match TRBD1. The CDR3 has 14 residues. With V trimmed by 1 base and J by 1 base, 0 bases remained unmatched. Per germline, CDR1 SGHRS and CDR2 YFSETQ. DNA for the CDR3: TGCGCCAGCAGCTTGACAGGGGGCCAAGAGACCCAGTACTTC. It specifies CASSLTGGQETQYF.

The chain joins TRBV6-5 to TRBJ1-5, with D perhaps matching TRBD1 (5 bases). The CDR3 covers 15 residues. Trimming pared 5 bases from V and 2 bases from J, leaving 13 bases between. Germline-derived CDR1 and CDR2 are MNHEY and SVGAGI. CDR3 sequence: CASSTLPGGNQPQHF. For the CDR3, the DNA is TGTGCCAGCAGTACCCTCCCGGGGGGCAATCAGCCCCAGCATTTT.

The V call is TRBV5-1, the J call TRBJ2-6; D is unclear. There are 15 residues in the CDR3. The germline V and J ends were trimmed by 1 base and 2 bases, with 7 bases remaining between them. Germline-derived CDR1 and CDR2 are SGHRS and YFSETQ. The CDR3 bases are TGCGCCAGCAGCTTGATCCTAGCTGGGGCCAACGTCCTGACTTTC. Translating gives CASSLILAGANVLTF.

The V gene is TRBV7-8, the J gene TRBJ1-6, with 8 bases identical to TRBD1. The V gene end was trimmed by 3 bases and the J gene end by 9 bases; junction bases not matched to a gene: 13. Looked up from germline, CDR1 is SGHVS and CDR2 is FQNEAQ. The CDR3 consists of 17 residues. In nucleotides, the CDR3 is TGTGCCAGCAGCTTCGAGAGAGCGGCAGGGGGCAGTTCACCCCTCCACTTT. Its translation is CASSFERAAGGSSPLHF.

The J gene is TRBJ2-2, the V gene TRBV5-4, with D possibly matching TRBD2 (5 bases). The CDR3 consists of 14 residues. Trimming stripped 5 bases from V and 5 bases from J, with 13 bases between. The germline V gene encodes CDR1 SGHNT and CDR2 YYREEE (reference sequence). The CDR3 DNA sequence: TGTGCCAGCAGGATGGCCCGGGGAACCGGGGAGCTGTTTTTT. Translated, it gives CASRMARGTGELFF. Looking up the rest from reference TRBV5-4 and TRBJ2-2 gives the full variable domain: ETGVTQSPTHLIKTRGQQVTLRCSSQSGHNTVSWYQQALGQGPQFIFQYYREEENGRGNFPPRFSGLQFPNYSSELNVNALELDDSALYLCASRMARGTGELFFGEGSRLTVL.

CDR3 DNA: TGTGCCAGCAGCCCCCGGAGTTCGTACACTGAAGCTTTCTTT. Translation: CASSPRSSYTEAFF. The chain combines TRBV3-1 (or the pseudogene TRBV3-2) with TRBJ1-1; D call uncertain. V lost 4 bases to trimming and J lost 3 bases, with 12 bases between them. This CDR3 is 14 amino acids long. CDR1 and CDR2 from the germline V gene are LGHDT and YNNKEL (reference sequence).

The chain employs TRBV9 and TRBJ2-2, with 7 bases that match TRBD1. Germline V gene lookup returns CDR1 SGDLS and CDR2 YYNGEE. Trimming cost V 0 bases and J 5 bases; bases outside gene matches: 4. The CDR3 has 15 amino acids. CDR3 DNA: TGTGCCAGCAGCGTAGGGCAGGGGGTGACCGGGGAGCTGTTTTTT. It yields the protein CASSVGQGVTGELFF.

V gene TRBV18 combines with J gene TRBJ2-1, with a possible D match to TRBD2 (5 bases). V lost 6 bases to trimming and J lost 1 base, with 10 bases between them. The CDR3 extends over 14 amino acids. CDR1 and CDR2 (germline): KGHSH, LQKENI. The CDR3 spells CASSRDQSYNEQFF. CDR3 DNA: TGTGCCAGCTCCCGGGATCAATCCTACAATGAGCAGTTCTTC. Variable domain in full (rest from reference TRBV18 and TRBJ2-1): NAGVMQNPRHLVRRRGQEARLRCSPMKGHSHVYWYRQLPEEGLKFMVYLQKENIIDESGMPKERFSAEFPKEGPSILRIQQVVRGDSAAYFCASSRDQSYNEQFFGPGTRLTVL.

The chain uses TRBV5-1 and TRBJ2-5; TRBD2 matches at 11 bases. The CDR3 covers 16 residues. CDR1 is SGHRS, CDR2 YFSETQ, per germline. The V and J ends lost 2 bases and 2 bases, in that order; junction bases with no gene match: 5. CDR3 DNA sequence: TGCGCCAGCAGCTTTGTTCCTAGCGGGGGGCAAGAGACCCAGTACTTC. Translation: CASSFVPSGGQETQYF.

V usage is TRBV29-1 and J usage is TRBJ2-1; D is perhaps TRBD1 (5 bases). The CDR3 runs to 14 residues. The germline V gene has CDR1 SQVTM and CDR2 ANQGSEA. The V gene lost 8 bases and the J gene lost 0 bases, with 14 bases spanning the gap. DNA of the CDR3: TGCAGCCACCAGAACAGGAGCTCCTACAATGAGCAGTTCTTC. It specifies CSHQNRSSYNEQFF.

This clone occurred once. V gene TRBV4-2 combines with J gene TRBJ2-5, with TRBD2 matching 9 bases. CDR3 length equals 15 residues. Germline V gene sequence: CDR1 LGHNA, CDR2 YNFKEQ. V shed 6 bases, J shed 4 bases, and the junction held 9 bases outside the gene matches. The CDR3 DNA follows: TGTGCCAGCAGGAGAACAGGGACTAGCTCAGAGACCCAGTACTTC. Translated: CASRRTGTSSETQYF.